The 3 T cell receptor beta chains below all came from one sample that was sequenced in a study of breast tumors, draining lymph nodes, adjacent tissues. TCRdb independently ran MiXCR on the multiplex PCR reads; one entry per CDR3 protein. The profile shows some 140,000 distinct CDR3 sequences, approximately 20% of them singletons. Samples came from axillary lymph nodes draining the breast cancer. The material sequenced was axillary lymph node tissue. The source of these receptors is a female donor with breast cancer. Some clones in this sample may be carry-over from other donors' samples.

This clonotype was recorded many times. The chain employs TRBV9 and TRBJ2-1; 7 bases fit TRBD2. V shed 4 bases and J 7 bases; nucleotides not matched to a gene: 2. In germline, CDR1 is SGDLS, CDR2 YYNGEE. The CDR3 is made up of 12 amino acids. The CDR3 is CASSRTRNEQFF. DNA for the CDR3: TGTGCCAGCAGCCGGACTAGGAATGAGCAGTTCTTC. Full variable domain (remainder filled in from reference TRBV9 and TRBJ2-1): DSGVTQTPKHLITATGQRVTLRCSPRSGDLSVYWYQQSLDQGLQFLIQYYNGEERAKGNILERFSAQQFPDLHSELNLSSLELGDSALYFCASSRTRNEQFFGPGTRLTVL.

In this sample, this clonotype turned up many times. The chain combines TRBV9 with TRBJ2-5; no firm D call. The CDR3 has 12 amino acids. Germline V gene lookup returns CDR1 SGDLS and CDR2 YYNGEE. V lost 6 bases and J lost 5, with 11 bases in between. The CDR3 loop reads CASNLVGETQYF. The CDR3 DNA follows: TGTGCCAGCAATCTGGTCGGGGAGACCCAGTACTTC.

This clonotype was seen repeatedly, ten times or more. V gene TRBV11-2 combines with J gene TRBJ2-1; 9 positions match TRBD2. The CDR3 length is 16 residues. The germline CDR1 and CDR2 sequences are SGHAT and FQNNGV. Trimming at V came to 1 base and at J to 2 bases, leaving 3 bases not matched to a gene. CDR3 region: CASSLGLAGTYNEQFF. CDR3 DNA: TGTGCCAGCAGCTTAGGGCTAGCGGGGACCTACAATGAGCAGTTCTTC.